These T cell receptor beta chains were read from a single sample in a study of CD8+CD57+ T cells in acquired aplastic anemia. TCRdb redid the calling of the reads with MiXCR, one entry per CDR3 protein. The sample includes about 120,000 distinct CDR3 sequences, approximately 40% of them seen just once. Input material: sorted CD4+, CD8+, or CD8+CD57+ T cells (not recorded which) from PBMCs. The source of these receptors is a human donor with aplastic anemia. Both conserved end residues are part of each CDR3. A D gene is named only where the DNA matches it firmly. Only part of the rows carry a size: once, few, many, or a class if the clone is expanded.

V	J	D	size	DNA	CDR3
TRBV11-2	TRBJ2-3	TRBD1	many	TGTGCCAGCAGCCCCGGACAGGGACGCACAGATACGCAGTATTTT	CASSPGQGRTDTQYF
TRBV11-2	TRBJ1-6	-	many	TGTGCCAGCAGCTTAGACCAGGGAGGGTTTATCTCACCCCTCCACTTT	CASSLDQGGFISPLHF
TRBV7-9	TRBJ1-1	-	many	TGTGCCAGCAGCGCGCGGGCGCCCGAAGCTTTCTTT	CASSARAPEAFF
TRBV7-9	TRBJ1-1	-	many	TGTGCCAGCAAGCAGACAGGCACGGGCACTGAAGCTTTCTTT	CASKQTGTGTEAFF
TRBV6-2/TRBV6-3	TRBJ2-7	-	many	TGTGCCAGCAGTCCAGACACAGTACTCACCTACGAGCAGTACTTC	CASSPDTVLTYEQYF
TRBV24-1	TRBJ1-4	TRBD1	many	TGTGCCACCAGTGAAGGGGACAGGGGAGCTGGAAAACTGTTTTTT	CATSEGDRGAGKLFF
TRBV5-1	TRBJ2-5	-	many	TGCGCCAGCAGCTTGGATGGACAACTGCAAGAGACCCAGTACTTC	CASSLDGQLQETQYF
TRBV4-1	TRBJ2-1	-	-	TGCGCCAGCAGCCAAGGGCCAGGGGCGAATGAGCAGTTCTTC	CASSQGPGANEQFF
TRBV4-1	TRBJ1-3	-	-	TGCGCCAGCAGCCTCGGTACAGTGTTCGGAAACACCATATATTTC	CASSLGTVFGNTIYF
TRBV7-9	TRBJ1-1	-	many	TGTGCCAGCAGCTTAAATGGGTTCTCAGGGTCATCTGAAGCTTTCTTT	CASSLNGFSGSSEAFF